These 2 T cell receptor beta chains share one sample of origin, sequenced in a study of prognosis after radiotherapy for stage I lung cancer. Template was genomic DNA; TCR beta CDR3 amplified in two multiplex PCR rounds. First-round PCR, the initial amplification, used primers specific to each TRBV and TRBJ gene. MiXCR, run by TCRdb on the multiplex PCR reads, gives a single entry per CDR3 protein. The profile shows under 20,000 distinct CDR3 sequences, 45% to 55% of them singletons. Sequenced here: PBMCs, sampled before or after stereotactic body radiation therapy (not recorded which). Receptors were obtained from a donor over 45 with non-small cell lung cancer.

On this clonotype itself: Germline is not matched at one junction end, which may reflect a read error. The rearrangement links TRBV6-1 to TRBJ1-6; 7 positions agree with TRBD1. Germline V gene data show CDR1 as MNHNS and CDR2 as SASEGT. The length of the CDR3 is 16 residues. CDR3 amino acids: CASMLYRGVPGAPLHF. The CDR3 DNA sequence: TGTGCCAGCATGCTATACAGGGGAGTCCCCGGGGCACCCCTTCACTTT.

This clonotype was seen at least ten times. In DNA, the CDR3 is TGTGCCATCAGCCCGGGACTAGCGGAGGACACCGGGGAGCTGTTTTTT. It specifies CAISPGLAEDTGELFF. The chain carries TRBV10-3 and TRBJ2-2; 11 bases map to TRBD2. With 6 bases clipped from V and 3 bases from J, the junction kept 6 bases outside the gene matches. This CDR3 has 16 residues. CDR1 is ENHRY and CDR2 is SYGVKD in the germline V gene.